This T cell receptor (beta chain) came from a study of blood T cell repertoires in COVID-19. Across the whole study: Italy, Spain and the United States were the sources of the convalescent and acute COVID-19 samples. From T cells, B-cell-depleted T cells, or PBMCs came the material, which was cDNA or gDNA.

The CDR3 totals 12 residues. V lost 5 bases to trimming and J lost 4 bases; unmatched junction nucleotides: 4. Germline V gene data show CDR1 as SQVTM and CDR2 as ANQGSEA. In the source study's methods: It was from reference gene primer amplification that nucleated cell counts were estimated. Generated by immunoSEQ multiplex PCR, the TCRdb table keeps only in-frame clones and is missing some. V, J and clone size are those of that table, while D and trimming were read from the DNA. There are under 200,000 clones in the sample; around 89% occur only once, and around 24% lies in the top ten. This receptor was taken from a man aged 55-75 years with acute or convalescent COVID-19. Input material: peripheral blood. This chain links TRBV29-1 with TRBJ2-5, with 7 bases fitting TRBD1. The CDR3 DNA is TGCAGCGTTCAAGGGGGCGCAGAGACCCAGTACTTC. It is translated as CSVQGGAETQYF. Full variable domain (rest looked up from reference TRBV29-1 and TRBJ2-5): SAVISQKPSRDICQRGTSLTIQCQVDSQVTMMFWYRQQPGQSLTLIATANQGSEATYESGFVIDKFPISRPNLTFSTLTVSNMSPEDSSIYLCSVQGGAETQYFGPGTRLLVL.